These 23 T cell receptor beta chains share one sample of origin, sequenced in a study of shared clonotypes between healthy human individuals. The naive CD8 population came from CD45RO-negative cells selected for CCR7, without terminally differentiated effector memory CD45RA+ cells. The table came from immunoSEQ multiplex PCR; TCRdb's copy has only in-frame clones and leaves some out. The repertoire holds about 2.1 million clones, with approximately 92% as singletons. The sample consisted of naive CD8+ T cells from PBMCs. The receptors originated from a young man in good health. Some clones in this sample may be carry-over from other donors' samples.

Concerning this clone: Other DNA sequences in the same sample also yield this CDR3. The CDR3 DNA reads TGTGCCAGCAGTTTGAGTGGACAGCCCCAGCATTTT. Translating it yields CASSLSGQPQHF. This sequence joins TRBV28 and TRBJ1-5, with D uncertain. This CDR3 has 12 amino acids. Per the germline V gene, CDR1 is MDHEN and CDR2 is SYDVKM. The V and J ends lost 3 bases and 7 bases respectively, with 7 bases between them.

The rearrangement joins TRBV7-8 to TRBJ1-4, with D tentatively TRBD1 (6 bases). This CDR3 contains 17 residues. V lost 5 bases and J lost 7, with 23 bases in between. The germline V gene has CDR1 SGHVS and CDR2 FQNEAQ. The CDR3 DNA follows: TGTGCCAGCAGCCCTCTCCGACCGGGACATAGTGGTGAAAAACTGTTTTTT. Amino acids: CASSPLRPGHSGEKLFF.

CDR3 nucleotides: TGTGCCAGCAGCTTATCGTCAGGGGCGGCCTATGGCTACACCTTC. Translating it yields CASSLSSGAAYGYTF. The chain has TRBV11-2 and TRBJ1-2, with D perhaps matching TRBD1 (6 bases). CDR1 is SGHAT, CDR2 FQNNGV, per germline. This CDR3 has 15 amino acids. Between the trimmed V and J ends, which lost 2 bases and 4 bases, there was a span of 14 bases.

The chain couples TRBV7-9 to TRBJ1-1; D not resolved. The CDR3 length is 13 residues. V was pared by 4 bases and J by 6 bases, with 12 bases between. Germline CDR1 SEHNR, CDR2 FQNEAQ (reference sequence). The CDR3 loop is CASSWFPPPEAFF. DNA of the CDR3: TGTGCCAGCAGCTGGTTCCCCCCACCTGAAGCTTTCTTT. The full variable domain, completed using reference TRBV7-9 and TRBJ1-1, is DTGVSQNPRHKITKRGQNVTFRCDPISEHNRLYWYRQTLGQGPEFLTYFQNEAQLEKSRLLSDRFSAERPKGSFSTLEIQRTEQGDSAMYLCASSWFPPPEAFFGQGTRLTVV.

V usage is TRBV9 and J usage is TRBJ1-3, with D possibly TRBD1 on 5 matching bases. CDR3 length: 14 residues. V dropped 4 bases and J dropped 3 bases, with 11 bases sitting between them. CDR1 SGDLS and CDR2 YYNGEE come from the germline V gene. The CDR3 sequence: CASSYAGGGNTIYF. DNA of the CDR3: TGTGCCAGCAGCTACGCCGGGGGTGGAAACACCATATATTTT.

CDR3 sequence reads: CASSPRHYGYTF. CDR3 bases: TGTGCCAGTAGCCCTCGGCACTATGGCTACACCTTC. The J gene is TRBJ1-2, the V gene TRBV19; D gene uncertain. CDR3 length: 12 amino acids. Germline V gene lookup returns CDR1 LNHDA and CDR2 SQIVND (reference sequence). V was pared by 6 bases and J by 3 bases, with 8 bases between. Based on the CDR3 plus reference TRBV19 and TRBJ1-2, the full variable domain is DGGITQSPKYLFRKEGQNVTLSCEQNLNHDAMYWYRQDPGQGLRLIYYSQIVNDFQKGDIAEGYSVSREKKESFPLTVTSAQKNPTAFYLCASSPRHYGYTFGSGTRLTVV.

The gene calls are TRBV11-2 and TRBJ1-1; D is perhaps TRBD1 (6 bases). Germline V gives CDR1 SGHAT, CDR2 FQNNGV. Trimming pared 0 bases from V and 6 bases from J, leaving 14 bases between. The CDR3 runs to 15 residues. CDR3: CASSLDDRQYAEAFF. The CDR3, as DNA: TGTGCCAGCAGCTTAGATGACAGGCAGTACGCTGAAGCTTTCTTT.

The rearrangement uses TRBV19 and TRBJ1-1; TRBD1 matches at 7 bases. CDR1 and CDR2 (germline): LNHDA, SQIVND (reference sequence). Germline trimming cut 7 bases from V and 3 bases from J; bases unmatched to any gene: 5. This CDR3 region has 13 residues. The CDR3 DNA is TGTGCCAGTATCGGACAGGAGGACACTGAAGCTTTCTTT. Amino acids: CASIGQEDTEAFF.

In DNA, the CDR3 is TGCGCCAGCAGCTTGGTACTAGCGGGAGGGCTAAACTACAATGAGCAGTTCTTC. It specifies CASSLVLAGGLNYNEQFF. The V and J genes are TRBV5-1 and TRBJ2-1; 13 bases agree with TRBD2. The junction had 6 bases not matched to a gene; V was cut back by 0 bases and J by 3 bases. Germline CDR1 and CDR2: SGHRS and YFSETQ. The CDR3 is made up of 18 amino acids.

The CDR3 sequence is CASLEVGRPGTDQETQYF. The CDR3 DNA sequence: TGTGCCAGCTTAGAGGTTGGGCGGCCAGGGACAGACCAAGAGACCCAGTACTTC. The genes are TRBV6-4 and TRBJ2-5; 7 bases map to TRBD1. The length of the CDR3 is 18 residues. Germline trimming cut 8 bases from V and 0 bases from J; bases unmatched to any gene: 18. Germline CDR1 reads MRHNA; CDR2 reads SNTAGT.

The rearrangement links TRBV5-4 to TRBJ2-7, with no clear D. CDR3 length equals 14 residues. Trimming removed 0 bases from V and 3 bases from J, with 10 bases in between. Germline V gene sequence: CDR1 SGHNT, CDR2 YYREEE (reference sequence). CDR3 sequence (DNA): TGTGCCAGCAGCTTGGCCGGAAGTAACTACGAGCAGTACTTC. Translating it yields CASSLAGSNYEQYF. Supplemented by reference TRBV5-4 and TRBJ2-7, the full variable domain reads ETGVTQSPTHLIKTRGQQVTLRCSSQSGHNTVSWYQQALGQGPQFIFQYYREEENGRGNFPPRFSGLQFPNYSSELNVNALELDDSALYLCASSLAGSNYEQYFGPGTRLTVT.

In regard to this clone: The sample contains more than one DNA sequence encoding this CDR3. The chain is built from TRBV28 and TRBJ2-7; D remains ambiguous. This CDR3 is built from 13 residues. Trimming removed 3 bases from V and 1 base from J, with 7 bases in between. Per germline, CDR1 MDHEN and CDR2 SYDVKM. CDR3 sequence reads: CASSLQPSYEQYF. The CDR3 nucleotides read TGTGCCAGCAGTTTGCAGCCGTCCTACGAGCAGTACTTC.

J is TRBJ2-7 and V is TRBV10-2; 7 bases are shared with TRBD1. CDR1 and CDR2 (germline): WSHSY, SAAADI. The CDR3 extends over 16 amino acids. The trim removed 3 bases at V and 0 bases at J, leaving 8 bases unmatched. The DNA of the CDR3 is TGCGCCAGCAGTGACCGGGACAGCTTTCCCTCCTACGAGCAGTACTTC. Amino acids: CASSDRDSFPSYEQYF.

The chain links TRBV11-2 to TRBJ2-7; TRBD1 matches 8 bases. The CDR3 loop spans 18 amino acids. After removal of 5 bases from V and 3 bases from J, the junction contained 18 bases not matched to a gene. Germline CDR1 is SGHAT and CDR2 is FQNNGV. The CDR3 region has the DNA TGTGCCAGCAGCCCTTGGGGACAGGAAGAGGTTCAGTACTACGAGCAGTACTTC. Amino acid sequence: CASSPWGQEEVQYYEQYF.

The chain uses TRBV18 and TRBJ2-5; a weak D match, TRBD2 (6 bases). Trimming removed 3 bases at V and 1 base at J, with 12 bases between. Germline CDR1 reads KGHSH; CDR2 reads LQKENI. The CDR3 length is 15 residues. Here the CDR3 reads CASSPSSSGQETQYF. The CDR3 nucleotides read TGTGCCAGCTCACCTTCTAGTAGCGGCCAAGAGACCCAGTACTTC.

The DNA for the CDR3 is TGCGCCAGCAGTCCAATCAGGTCCCTATCATACAATGAGCAGTTCTTC. It encodes CASSPIRSLSYNEQFF. The V call is TRBV5-1, the J call TRBJ2-1; unclear D gene. Looked up from germline, CDR1 is SGHRS and CDR2 is YFSETQ. V dropped 5 bases and J dropped 4 bases, with 19 bases sitting between them. This CDR3 has 16 amino acids.

The V gene is TRBV27, the J gene TRBJ1-2, with 9 bases identical to TRBD1. V shed 5 bases and J 4 bases; nucleotides not matched to a gene: 8. The CDR3 is 15 amino acids. Germline CDR1 reads MNHEY; CDR2 reads SMNVEV (reference sequence). As DNA, the CDR3 is TGTGCCAGCAGTCCCGGGACAGGGAAAGGCTATGGCTACACCTTC. Its translation is CASSPGTGKGYGYTF.

This clone was observed a handful of times. The gene calls are TRBV19 and TRBJ1-1, with D hard to call. The CDR3 length is 13 residues. Between the trimmed V and J ends, which lost 5 bases and 3 bases, there was a span of 10 bases. The germline gives CDR1 LNHDA, CDR2 SQIVND (reference sequence). CDR3 in amino acids: CASSSTTDTEAFF. In nucleotides, the CDR3 is TGTGCCAGTAGTTCGACAACGGACACTGAAGCTTTCTTT.

Comments on this clone: A much larger clone is a single base away; this may be a read error. This sample also contains other DNA sequences that code for the same CDR3. The chain is built from TRBV27 and TRBJ2-7; a weak D match, TRBD1 (6 bases). The CDR3 sequence is 13 residues long. Trimming took 4 bases from V and 1 from J, leaving 8 bases between them. Germline assignment: CDR1 MNHEY and CDR2 SMNVEV (reference sequence). The CDR3 loop reads CASSSGQSYEQYF. Written as DNA, the CDR3 is TGTGCCAGCAGTTCAGGACAGTCCTACGAGCAGTACTTC.

The gene calls are TRBV5-4 and TRBJ2-7; 9 bases fit TRBD2. The CDR3 extends over 16 amino acids. The trim removed 4 bases at V and 3 bases at J, leaving 11 bases unmatched. Germline V gene lookup returns CDR1 SGHNT and CDR2 YYREEE (reference sequence). In nucleotides, the CDR3 is TGTGCCAGCAGCACACTCGGGCTAGCGGGGTTCTACGAGCAGTACTTC. The encoded protein is CASSTLGLAGFYEQYF.

This clone was detected only once. The gene calls are TRBV7-2 and TRBJ2-7, with 9 bases that match TRBD1. V dropped 5 bases and J dropped 2; count of bases not matched to a gene: 4. CDR1 and CDR2 from the germline V gene are SGHTA and FQGNSA. The CDR3 runs to 14 residues. This CDR3 reads CASSTRDRAYEQYF. Here the CDR3 DNA reads TGTGCCAGCAGCACCCGGGACAGGGCCTACGAGCAGTACTTC.

The J gene is TRBJ2-5, the V gene TRBV28; TRBD1 agrees at 10 bases. The closer fit of TRBJ2-7 to the DNA end suggests the J call may be wrong. This CDR3 has 15 residues. The germline gives CDR1 MDHEN, CDR2 SYDVKM. This CDR3 reads CASSQTGTGDYEQYF. The DNA of the CDR3 is TGTGCCAGCAGTCAAACCGGGACAGGGGACTACGAGCAGTACTTC.

J is TRBJ1-2 and V is TRBV5-1; D call uncertain. Trimming stripped 4 bases from V and 2 bases from J, with 12 bases between. CDR3 length: 14 amino acids. Germline V gene sequence: CDR1 SGHRS, CDR2 YFSETQ. Written as DNA, the CDR3 is TGCGCCAGCAGCCTCCTACAGAGAAACTATGGCTACACCTTC. This translates into CASSLLQRNYGYTF.